The 8 T cell receptor beta chains below all came from one sample that was sequenced in a study of blood T cell repertoires in COVID-19. The assay was immunoSEQ multiplex PCR, and TCRdb's table has in-frame clones only and misses some. The sample includes 410,000 or so clones, about 89% of them seen just once. Sequencing was performed on peripheral blood. These receptors all stem from a middle-aged woman with COVID-19, enrolled during active disease.

The genes are TRBV5-4 and TRBJ2-7; 10 nucleotides line up with TRBD1. Germline assignment: CDR1 SGHNT and CDR2 YYREEE (reference sequence). After removal of 4 bases from V and 5 bases from J, the junction contained 9 bases not matched to a gene. CDR3 length: 15 residues. The CDR3 DNA reads TGTGCCAGCAGCCGGGGACAGGGGAGGATAAACGAGCAGTACTTC. As protein: CASSRGQGRINEQYF.

The V gene is TRBV28, the J gene TRBJ1-5; 9 bases are shared with TRBD1. CDR1 and CDR2 (germline): MDHEN, SYDVKM. Trimming removed 6 bases from V and 7 bases from J; junction bases left unmatched: 7. CDR3 length: 14 amino acids. For the CDR3, the DNA is TGTGCCAGCAGGCCGGGACAGGGTGGCCAGCCCCAGCATTTT. Protein sequence: CASRPGQGGQPQHF. Full variable domain (outside the CDR3, taken from reference TRBV28 and TRBJ1-5): DVKVTQSSRYLVKRTGEKVFLECVQDMDHENMFWYRQDPGLGLRLIYFSYDVKMKEKGDIPEGYSVSREKKERFSLILESASTNQTSMYLCASRPGQGGQPQHFGDGTRLSIL.

This clone occurred once. The chain has TRBV29-1 and TRBJ2-5, with TRBD1 as a possible D gene (6 bases). Per germline, CDR1 SQVTM and CDR2 ANQGSEA. V was clipped by 7 bases and J by 2 bases, with 11 bases between them. CDR3 length equals 12 residues. CDR3: CSGDRLQETQYF. The CDR3 DNA reads TGCAGCGGTGACAGGTTGCAAGAGACCCAGTACTTC.

V and J are TRBV18 and TRBJ1-5; perhaps TRBD1 as D (6 bases). The germline V gene encodes CDR1 KGHSH and CDR2 LQKENI. V dropped 5 bases and J dropped 5 bases, with 22 bases sitting between them. The CDR3 is 17 residues long. The CDR3: CASSSSARQDQYQPQHF. The CDR3, as DNA: TGTGCCAGCTCATCCTCCGCCCGACAGGACCAGTATCAGCCCCAGCATTTT. Full variable domain (rest looked up from reference TRBV18 and TRBJ1-5): NAGVMQNPRHLVRRRGQEARLRCSPMKGHSHVYWYRQLPEEGLKFMVYLQKENIIDESGMPKERFSAEFPKEGPSILRIQQVVRGDSAAYFCASSSSARQDQYQPQHFGDGTRLSIL.

This clone appeared a single time. The CDR3 nucleotides read TGTGCCAGCAGCCGCACCGGGACAGGTACCTACGAGCAGTACTTC. It codes for CASSRTGTGTYEQYF. The rearrangement joins TRBV7-2 to TRBJ2-7, with TRBD1 matching 8 bases. Per germline, CDR1 SGHTA and CDR2 FQGNSA. V lost 5 bases and J lost 2; bases outside the gene matches: 8. The CDR3 has 15 amino acids.

The chain employs TRBV9 and TRBJ1-2; TRBD1 is a possible D gene (5 bases). The V end lost 0 bases, the J end lost 2 bases, and 8 bases lay between the germline ends. The CDR3 is 14 amino acids. Germline-derived CDR1 and CDR2 are SGDLS and YYNGEE. Here the CDR3 DNA reads TGTGCCAGCAGCGTAGTCTCAGGGAACTATGGCTACACCTTC. It translates to CASSVVSGNYGYTF.

The chain joins TRBV10-3 to TRBJ1-1; the D gene is possibly TRBD1 (5 bases). The germline V gene encodes CDR1 ENHRY and CDR2 SYGVKD. The CDR3 runs to 16 residues. Trimming shortened V by 4 bases and J by 2 bases, and 17 bases separated the two germline ends. CDR3 amino acids: CAISGTSMGTNTEAFF. CDR3 nucleotides: TGTGCCATCAGTGGGACATCAATGGGAACAAACACTGAAGCTTTCTTT.

The chain couples TRBV14 to TRBJ2-3; TRBD2 might be the D (5 bases). CDR1 and CDR2 (germline): SGHDN, FVKESK. V lost 3 bases and J lost 5, with 21 bases in between. The CDR3 is made up of 17 amino acids. CDR3 sequence reads: CASSQALGGSLQDTQYF. DNA for the CDR3: TGTGCCAGCAGCCAGGCCCTTGGTGGGAGCTTACAAGATACGCAGTATTTT.